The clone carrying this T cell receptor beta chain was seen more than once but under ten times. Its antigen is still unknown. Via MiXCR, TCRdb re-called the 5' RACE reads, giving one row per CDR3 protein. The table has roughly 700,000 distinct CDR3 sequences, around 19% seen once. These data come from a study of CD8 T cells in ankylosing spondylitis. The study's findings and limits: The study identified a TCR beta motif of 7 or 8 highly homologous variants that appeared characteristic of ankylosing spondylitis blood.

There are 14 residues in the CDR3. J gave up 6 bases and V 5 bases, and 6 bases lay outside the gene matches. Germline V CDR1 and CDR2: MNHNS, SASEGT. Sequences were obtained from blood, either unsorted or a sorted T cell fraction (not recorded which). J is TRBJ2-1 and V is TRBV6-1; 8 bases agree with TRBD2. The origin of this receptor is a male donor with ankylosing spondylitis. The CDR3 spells CASSPPGTSNEQFF. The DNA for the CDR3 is TGTGCCAGCAGTCCTCCCGGGACTAGCAATGAGCAGTTCTTC.